Below, 6 T cell receptor beta chains from the same sample are listed, as sequenced in a study of blood T cell repertoires in COVID-19. The table came from immunoSEQ multiplex PCR; TCRdb's copy has only in-frame clones and leaves some out. The table has more than 250,000 clones, roughly 87% seen once. The sequenced sample was peripheral blood. The receptors originated from a man aged 45-65 years with active or convalescent COVID-19.

The gene calls are TRBV5-6 and TRBJ2-2; D gene unclear. V was pared by 4 bases and J by 8 bases, with 15 bases between. Germline V gene data show CDR1 as SGHDT and CDR2 as YYEEEE. The CDR3 runs 14 residues. The CDR3 spells CASSPKPILGELFF. The CDR3 DNA sequence: TGTGCCAGCAGCCCGAAGCCAATCTTAGGGGAGCTGTTTTTT.

The chain joins TRBV7-6 to TRBJ2-5, with 7 positions matching TRBD1. J was trimmed by 5 bases and V by 4 bases; bases with no gene match: 10. The CDR3 runs to 15 residues. The germline V gene encodes CDR1 SGHVS and CDR2 FNYEAQ. The CDR3 reads CASSSRQGIWETQYF. CDR3 DNA sequence: TGTGCCAGCAGCTCTAGACAGGGCATTTGGGAGACCCAGTACTTC.

The rearrangement links TRBV30 to TRBJ1-4, with D possibly being TRBD1 (6 bases). Germline-derived CDR1 and CDR2 are GTSNPN and SVGIG (reference sequence). Trimming removed 3 bases at V and 9 bases at J, with 17 bases between. The CDR3 is 14 amino acids. CDR3 nucleotides: TGTGCCTGGAGATTAGCGGGGGGCGGGAAAAAACTGTTTTTT. Protein product: CAWRLAGGGKKLFF.

This clone was found once. CDR3 bases: TGTGCCAGCAGCTTAAAAACCGGGACAACTGGGGCCCAGTACTTC. As protein: CASSLKTGTTGAQYF. The chain has TRBV7-2 and TRBJ2-5; a weak D match, TRBD1 (6 bases). CDR3 length: 15 amino acids. The germline V gene encodes CDR1 SGHTA and CDR2 FQGNSA. The V and J ends lost 2 bases and 9 bases respectively, with 19 bases between them.

This clone was found a few times. The chain uses TRBV7-8 and TRBJ1-5; a possible D gene is TRBD1 (5 bases). Trimming removed 5 bases at V and 6 bases at J, with 11 bases between. This CDR3 region has 13 residues. CDR1 and CDR2 from the germline V gene are SGHVS and FQNEAQ. The DNA of the CDR3 is TGTGCCAGCAGCATCGACAGAGGTCAGCCCCAGCATTTT. Its translation is CASSIDRGQPQHF.

This chain joins TRBV18 and TRBJ2-3; D possibly corresponds to TRBD1 (5 bases). Germline values: CDR1 KGHSH, CDR2 LQKENI. The CDR3 runs to 16 residues. Trimming stripped 5 bases from V and 6 bases from J, with 21 bases between. CDR3 nucleotides: TGTGCCAGCTCATCAGGGCTAGGGGCCTTTGGGGATACGCAGTATTTT. This encodes CASSSGLGAFGDTQYF.